This entry lists 28 T cell receptor beta chains sequenced from one sample in a study of blood T cell repertoires in COVID-19. Sequencing was performed with immunoSEQ multiplex PCR; in TCRdb, only in-frame clones are kept and a portion is missing. The repertoire holds around 260,000 clones, 86% seen once, with over 7.5% in the top ten. The sample consisted of peripheral blood. Source of these receptors: a man aged 40-55 years who had recovered from COVID-19.

Only a few counts were recorded for this clone. The chain recombines TRBV7-9 with TRBJ1-1; D is ambiguous. Deletions cut 3 bases from V and 6 bases from J, with 11 bases between. The germline V gene has CDR1 SEHNR and CDR2 FQNEAQ (reference sequence). The CDR3 spans 13 residues. For the CDR3, the DNA is TGTGCCAGCAGCTTCCCCTACCGTTCTGAAGCTTTCTTT. Its translation is CASSFPYRSEAFF.

This clone was found a few times. V gene TRBV11-2 combines with J gene TRBJ2-7; the match to TRBD1 covers 10 bases. The germline gives CDR1 SGHAT, CDR2 FQNNGV. Germline trimming cut 6 bases from V and 7 bases from J; bases unmatched to any gene: 15. CDR3 length equals 16 residues. This CDR3 reads CASRPNRDRGREEQYF. The CDR3 DNA reads as TGTGCCAGCAGACCAAACCGGGACAGGGGCCGTGAAGAGCAGTACTTC.

The chain couples TRBV5-4 to TRBJ2-3, with 13 bases that match TRBD2. Per the germline V gene, CDR1 is SGHNT and CDR2 is YYREEE (reference sequence). The CDR3 totals 16 residues. V lost 1 base and J lost 7; bases outside the gene matches: 6. DNA for the CDR3: TGTGCCAGCAGCTTGCCACTAGCGGGGGGGTCCCATACGCAGTATTTT. It is translated as CASSLPLAGGSHTQYF.

The V gene is TRBV9, the J gene TRBJ2-5, with D tentatively TRBD2 (6 bases). Looked up from germline, CDR1 is SGDLS and CDR2 is YYNGEE. V gave up 5 bases and J gave up 7 bases, with 18 bases separating them. The CDR3 contains 14 residues. CDR3 amino acids: CASSALLGGGTQYF. In DNA form, the CDR3 reads TGTGCCAGCAGTGCCTTGTTGGGAGGAGGGACCCAGTACTTC.

This chain links TRBV25-1 with TRBJ2-2; no clear D gene. The V and J ends lost 3 bases and 2 bases respectively, with 10 bases between them. CDR3 length: 15 residues. The germline V gene encodes CDR1 MGHDK and CDR2 SYGVNS. This chain's CDR3 is CASSEPGKNTGELFF. The CDR3 nucleotides are TGTGCCAGCAGTGAGCCAGGAAAAAACACCGGGGAGCTGTTTTTT.

The chain is built from TRBV10-1 and TRBJ2-1; 8 bases agree with TRBD2. The CDR3 totals 16 residues. Germline lookup yields CDR1 WNHNN and CDR2 SYGVQD (reference sequence). Trimming cost V 6 bases and J 8 bases; bases outside gene matches: 15. The DNA of the CDR3 is TGCGCCAGCAGCCCCACTATAGCGGGGAATATCGATGAGCAGTTCTTC. Translation: CASSPTIAGNIDEQFF.

Only one count was recorded for this clone. This rearrangement joins TRBV10-3 to TRBJ2-7; TRBD2 is a possible D gene (6 bases). Trimming removed 3 bases at V and 11 bases at J, with 20 bases between. The CDR3 loop spans 14 amino acids. CDR1 is ENHRY and CDR2 is SYGVKD in the germline V gene. The CDR3 protein is CAISDPPTSWGKYF. The CDR3 DNA reads as TGTGCCATCAGTGACCCACCCACTAGCTGGGGCAAGTACTTC.

This rearrangement joins TRBV11-2 to TRBJ2-3; 11 bases are shared with TRBD2. The CDR3 extends over 17 amino acids. The germline CDR1 and CDR2 sequences are SGHAT and FQNNGV. Trimming took 4 bases from V and 6 from J; bases not matched to a gene: 12. The CDR3 region is CASSSTGWGLAEDTQYF. CDR3 nucleotide sequence: TGTGCCAGCAGCTCCACCGGGTGGGGACTAGCGGAGGATACGCAGTATTTT.

The chain links TRBV29-1 to TRBJ2-5, with 7 positions matching TRBD1. V lost 6 bases and J lost 4; bases outside the gene matches: 11. The CDR3 loop spans 14 amino acids. Germline CDR1 reads SQVTM; CDR2 reads ANQGSEA. DNA of the CDR3: TGCAGCGTCCCCCCCGACAGGGTTAGAGAGACCCAGTACTTC. Its translation: CSVPPDRVRETQYF.

This clone was counted once. A read error may account for a junction end that differs from germline. The chain recombines TRBV5-1 with TRBJ2-6, with 10 nucleotides matching TRBD1. CDR3 length: 19 residues. Germline V gives CDR1 SGHRS, CDR2 YFSETQ. DNA of the CDR3: TGCGCCAGCAGCTTGGTGCTGGGACAGGGGCCGAAAGGGGCCAACATCCTGACTTTC. Amino acid sequence: CASSLVLGQGPKGANILTF.

The rearrangement uses TRBV6-2 or TRBV6-3 and TRBJ2-1; 7 bases align to TRBD2. Losses at the gene ends were 5 bases for V and 9 bases for J; bases not matched to a gene: 7. Germline V gene data show CDR1 as MNHEY and CDR2 as SVGEGT. This CDR3 spans 13 amino acids. The CDR3 coding sequence is TGTGCCAGCAGTGGGGAATGGGAGGGTGAGCAGTTCTTC. It yields the protein CASSGEWEGEQFF.

The rearrangement links TRBV7-9 to TRBJ1-1; D uncertain. CDR1 SEHNR and CDR2 FQNEAQ come from the germline V gene (reference sequence). The CDR3 is 13 amino acids. V was clipped by 7 bases and J by 8 bases, with 17 bases between them. CDR3 coding DNA: TGTGCCAGCACCAAACCTAGGAACTTAGAAGCTTTCTTT. It encodes CASTKPRNLEAFF.

On this clone: At one boundary the junction diverges from the germline segment, which might be a read error. The chain has TRBV10-3 and TRBJ2-7; D is uncertain. The CDR3 is 11 amino acids. Germline loops: CDR1 ENHRY, CDR2 SYGVKD. In DNA form, the CDR3 reads TGTGCCATCAGTGAGGGTTCTGAGCGGTACTTC. This encodes CAISEGSERYF.

The chain is built from TRBV5-6 and TRBJ1-5, with TRBD1 matching 9 bases. Germline CDR1 and CDR2: SGHDT and YYEEEE. The ends lost 1 base at V and 3 bases at J; junction bases unmatched: 2. CDR3 length equals 15 residues. CDR3 DNA: TGTGCCAGCAGCTTGTGGACAGGGGCCAATCAGCCCCAGCATTTT. The encoded protein is CASSLWTGANQPQHF.

The CDR3 is CASSTGTINYNEQFF. In DNA, the CDR3 is TGTGCCAGCAGCACTGGGACTATCAACTACAATGAGCAGTTCTTC. This sequence joins TRBV7-9 and TRBJ2-1, with TRBD2 identical over 7 bases. The V and J ends lost 5 bases and 3 bases, in that order; junction bases with no gene match: 7. Germline CDR1 SEHNR, CDR2 FQNEAQ (reference sequence). This CDR3 is built from 15 residues.

This sequence joins TRBV5-1 and TRBJ1-1; D is unclear. Per the germline V gene, CDR1 is SGHRS and CDR2 is YFSETQ. This CDR3 region has 15 residues. The V end was cut by 3 bases, the J end by 0 bases, with 12 bases between. The CDR3 region has the DNA TGCGCCAGCAGCTCCCTGACTTCCCTGAACACTGAAGCTTTCTTT. Protein: CASSSLTSLNTEAFF.

The chain employs TRBV11-3 and TRBJ1-1; the D gene is possibly TRBD1 (5 bases). The CDR3 runs 13 residues. Trimming took 1 base from V and 6 from J, leaving 9 bases between them. Germline V gene lookup returns CDR1 SGHNT and CDR2 YENEEA. CDR3 loop: CASSLGIGAEAFF. CDR3 nucleotides: TGTGCCAGCAGCTTAGGCATAGGGGCTGAAGCTTTCTTT.

This clone appeared a single time. The genes are TRBV15 and TRBJ2-3; perhaps TRBD2 as D (5 bases). V lost 1 base and J lost 0, with 11 bases in between. The CDR3 is made up of 16 amino acids. Germline CDR1 LNHNV, CDR2 YYDKDF (reference sequence). DNA for the CDR3: TGTGCCACCAGCAGAGTTTCGGGGTTTAGCACAGATACGCAGTATTTT. As protein: CATSRVSGFSTDTQYF.

There are many counts of this clone. The chain uses TRBV4-3 and TRBJ2-7, with 10 bases matching TRBD2. CDR1 and CDR2 (germline): LGHNA, YSLEER. J lost 6 bases, V lost 1 base, and 12 bases had no gene match. The CDR3 has 17 residues. This CDR3 is CASSQGLAGVTAGEQYF. In DNA, the CDR3 is TGCGCCAGCAGCCAAGGGCTAGCGGGAGTCACGGCCGGCGAGCAGTACTTC.

The V and J genes are TRBV9 and TRBJ2-2; a weak D match, TRBD1 (6 bases). Trimming pared 4 bases from V and 5 bases from J, leaving 18 bases between. CDR3 length: 16 amino acids. Per the germline V gene, CDR1 is SGDLS and CDR2 is YYNGEE. The chain's CDR3 is CASSPRQARRTGELFF. The CDR3 region has the DNA TGTGCCAGCAGCCCAAGACAGGCCCGAAGAACCGGGGAGCTGTTTTTT.

V gene TRBV29-1 combines with J gene TRBJ2-5; TRBD1 aligns across 7 bases. The germline CDR1 and CDR2 sequences are SQVTM and ANQGSEA. The CDR3 sequence is 14 residues long. J lost 5 bases, V lost 6 bases, and 12 bases had no gene match. CDR3 in amino acids: CSVTRQGLAETQYF. CDR3 DNA: TGCAGCGTGACCCGACAGGGTTTGGCGGAGACCCAGTACTTC. Full variable domain (remainder filled in from reference TRBV29-1 and TRBJ2-5): SAVISQKPSRDICQRGTSLTIQCQVDSQVTMMFWYRQQPGQSLTLIATANQGSEATYESGFVIDKFPISRPNLTFSTLTVSNMSPEDSSIYLCSVTRQGLAETQYFGPGTRLLVL.

The rearrangement joins TRBV6-6 to TRBJ1-5; 8 nucleotides align to TRBD1. CDR1 and CDR2 (germline): MNHNY, SVGAGI (reference sequence). The CDR3 contains 15 residues. With 8 bases clipped from V and 5 bases from J, the junction kept 11 bases outside the gene matches. The CDR3 nucleotides read TGTGCCAGCCTCAACGCAGGACAGGGACATCAGCCCCAGCATTTT. This gives the protein CASLNAGQGHQPQHF.

The rearrangement links TRBV4-3 to TRBJ2-7; TRBD2 aligns across 10 bases. Germline CDR1 and CDR2: LGHNA and YSLEER. Trimming at V came to 4 bases and at J to 6 bases, leaving 9 bases not matched to a gene. The CDR3 loop spans 15 amino acids. The CDR3 reads CASSPIAGGPVEQYF. In DNA, the CDR3 is TGCGCCAGCAGCCCTATAGCGGGGGGCCCCGTCGAGCAGTACTTC.

The chain joins TRBV12-5 to TRBJ2-1, with D possibly TRBD1 on 6 matching bases. Germline V gene sequence: CDR1 LGHNT, CDR2 FRNRAP. The CDR3 has 16 residues. Deletions cut 1 base from V and 4 bases from J, with 14 bases between. The CDR3 DNA is TGTGCTAGTGGTTTGGGGTTCACTAGGGGGTACAATGAGCAGTTCTTC. Protein product: CASGLGFTRGYNEQFF.

This clone was counted between two and nine times. This rearrangement joins TRBV7-9 to TRBJ2-7; 10 nucleotides align to TRBD1. Germline V gene data show CDR1 as SEHNR and CDR2 as FQNEAQ (reference sequence). This CDR3 comprises 16 residues. Trimming cost V 4 bases and J 6 bases; bases outside gene matches: 12. CDR3 bases: TGTGCCAGCAGCTCCGGGCCCGGGACAGGGGAGGGCGAGCAGTACTTC. It codes for CASSSGPGTGEGEQYF.

The table lists this clone with a count of one. The chain links TRBV16 to TRBJ1-2, with D perhaps matching TRBD1 (5 bases). There are 14 residues in the CDR3. Germline V lookup: CDR1 KGHSY, CDR2 FQNENV. The ends were cut back, 6 bases at V and 7 bases at J, with 18 bases in the middle. Here the CDR3 DNA reads TGTGCCAGCAGATCAGGAGGCCAGGGAGGTGGCTACACCTTC. It encodes CASRSGGQGGGYTF.

V usage is TRBV5-5 and J usage is TRBJ2-7, with 8 bases aligning to TRBD1. Germline V gene lookup returns CDR1 SGHKS and CDR2 YYEKEE (reference sequence). The ends lost 1 base at V and 4 bases at J; junction bases unmatched: 4. This CDR3 comprises 14 residues. CDR3 amino acids: CASSLSGTGYEQYF. CDR3 bases: TGTGCCAGCAGCTTGTCCGGGACAGGTTACGAGCAGTACTTC.

In its sample, this clone was seen once. The chain combines TRBV10-3 with TRBJ2-1; 10 positions agree with TRBD2. The CDR3 consists of 15 residues. Trimming at V came to 6 bases and at J to 7 bases, leaving 9 bases not matched to a gene. Germline CDR1 and CDR2: ENHRY and SYGVKD. The CDR3 DNA reads as TGTGCCATCAGGGGGGAGCGGGAGGGGAAAAATGAGCAGTTCTTC. Translation gives CAIRGEREGKNEQFF.